This TCR beta chain was observed in a study of neurological immune-mediated disorders (dated by TCRdb to the late 2010s). About the full investigation: Using UMI-based sequencing, the study compared peripheral blood TCR-beta repertoires from patients with HTLV-I-associated myelopathy (HAM/TSP), patients with multiple sclerosis, and healthy controls. Of the 65 to 70 subjects in the cohort, some 15 were HAM/TSP patients, roughly 35 were multiple sclerosis patients, and about 20 were healthy controls. The 90 to 110 TCR-beta libraries included longitudinal samples, technical triplicates and paired sorted CD4+ and CD8+ T-cell subsets alongside PBMC samples. What the study reported, not specific to this receptor: No identical CDR3 amino acid sequences were shared among expanded clones across subjects, suggesting private TCR-beta repertoires in all groups. TCR clonal expansion was highest in HAM/TSP patients and lowest in MS patients, with MS patients falling below even healthy controls.

V loses 4 bases, J loses 5 bases, and the germline ends lie 19 bases apart. The CDR3 sequence holds 16 residues, the cysteine and phenylalanine included. The read is trimmed to its CDR3 DNA, 48 bases read in frame from base 1. For CDR1 and CDR2, the germline V gene lists ENHRY and SYGVKD. cDNA was synthesized by template-switch 5'RACE using a primer carrying a 10-nucleotide random unique molecular identifier by which each TCR transcript was tagged. Every sequencing run covered 15-18 subjects and yielded more than 170 million TCR-beta sequences. The RNeasy kit was used for extraction of total RNA. The KAPA Real-time Library Amplification kit was used to amplify TCR-beta VDJ regions with primers targeting the TCR constant region and the 5'RACE anchor. Sample indexes and Illumina adaptors were added in a first PCR, and a second PCR then increased library yield. After Ampure bead purification, the TCR product of roughly 650 bp was size-selected on a 2% E-gel SizeSelection system. Library quality was checked on a Bioanalyzer, concentration was measured with Qubit, and libraries were quantified with the Kapa Library Quantification kit before pooling. Paired-end 2 x 150 bp sequencing of the libraries was performed on an Illumina HiSeq 2500. To increase sequence diversity, roughly 25-31% phiX was spiked into each library pool. As for how the authors treated the data: The quality-filtered reads were processed with the UMI-based MiGEC pipeline, whose error correction step removed more than 90% of the raw TCR sequences. VDJ genes were aligned to IMGT germline references, and each clonotype was defined by a unique CDR3 amino acid sequence together with V-J genes. Clonal expansion, Shannon diversity, and CDR3 relatedness (CalcPairwiseDistances, ClusterSamples) were evaluated with VDJtools, and phylogenetic trees were built with CLCbio workbench. Clones with at least 8 unique UMIs were defined as expanded, with this threshold being based on coefficient-of-variation modelling across technical triplicates. The public reads were run again by TCRdb, first through fastp at Q25 and then through MiXCR, and only productive beta chains were kept. Identical CDR3 proteins give one entry, which carries the most common genes and DNA. Clone size and V and J calls follow TCRdb, not the original study. This sample gives approximately 74,000 distinct CDR3 sequences in total; approximately 10% of them show up just once. The ten largest clones take up about 1.7% of the sample.

Healthy controls were blood bank volunteers in Maryland, USA. Unsorted PBMC libraries were generated from 2 million PBMCs stored in RNAlater at -80 °C until RNA extraction. Peripheral blood underwent Ficoll-Hypaque density gradient centrifugation to isolate PBMCs, which were then cryopreserved in liquid nitrogen. At least ten counts were recorded for this clonotype. It lacks a known antigen. The input lacks base qualities; no much larger clone sits a single base away. The sequence was obtained from a man in his fifties in good health. The sequence is built from TRBV10-3 and TRBJ2-3; the D gene is perhaps TRBD2, on 5 matching bases. The sequenced sample was PBMCs. This receptor has the CDR3 CAISVGLRGARDTQYF. The DNA sequence is given as TGTGCCATCAGTGTTGGTCTTCGGGGAGCACGAGATACGCAGTATTTT.